The 8 T cell receptor beta chains listed next were all sequenced from one sample in a study of T cell responses to AZD1222 COVID-19 vaccine. Sequenced by immunoSEQ multiplex PCR; TCRdb stores in-frame clones only, minus some. Here the sample spans approximately 190,000 clones, 80% to 95% being singletons. The material sequenced was peripheral blood, taken on day 0 of AZD1222 vaccination. These receptor sequences come from an adult in good health.

This chain connects TRBV4-1 to TRBJ2-3; 8 bases fit TRBD1. Germline V gene lookup returns CDR1 MGHRA and CDR2 YSYEKL. The CDR3 loop spans 15 amino acids. With 1 base clipped from V and 3 bases from J, the junction kept 3 bases outside the gene matches. CDR3 coding DNA: TGCGCCAGCAGCCAAGGACAGGGGAGGACAGATACGCAGTATTTT. This sequence encodes CASSQGQGRTDTQYF.

The chain combines TRBV5-4 with TRBJ2-3; possible D gene TRBD2, 6 bases. This CDR3 has 16 amino acids. Trimming removed 4 bases from V and 0 bases from J, with 15 bases in between. CDR1 is SGHNT and CDR2 is YYREEE in the germline V gene (reference sequence). The CDR3 is CASSLRREPSTDTQYF. CDR3 DNA sequence: TGTGCCAGCAGCCTAAGGCGGGAACCTAGCACAGATACGCAGTATTTT.

The V gene is TRBV9, the J gene TRBJ1-6; D not certain. V lost 0 bases, J lost 10 bases, and 14 bases lay in between. This CDR3 has 15 residues. Germline CDR1 reads SGDLS; CDR2 reads YYNGEE. CDR3 DNA: TGTGCCAGCAGCGTAGACGGGATTGAGGGCTCACCCCTCCACTTT. It encodes CASSVDGIEGSPLHF.

The CDR3, as DNA: TGTGCCGGCGACAACAGGATTTTCTATGGCTACACCTTC. This gives the protein CAGDNRIFYGYTF. The chain employs TRBV21-1 and TRBJ1-2; the table gives TRBD1 as D, unverified against the DNA. TRBV21-1 is recorded as a pseudogene. CDR3 length equals 13 residues.

This clone showed up just once. V gene TRBV6-5 combines with J gene TRBJ1-1; 7 positions agree with TRBD1. The CDR3 spans 14 residues. J lost 0 bases, V lost 7 bases, and 5 bases had no gene match. Germline values: CDR1 MNHEY, CDR2 SVGAGI. This CDR3 reads CASTGGYMNTEAFF. DNA for the CDR3: TGTGCCAGCACAGGGGGGTACATGAACACTGAAGCTTTCTTT.

The chain is built from TRBV7-2 and TRBJ2-2, with a possible D match to TRBD2 (6 bases). The V gene's germline CDR1 is SGHTA and CDR2 FQGNSA. V shed 2 bases and J shed 1 base, with 8 bases lying between them. This CDR3 has 15 amino acids. The CDR3 region has the DNA TGTGCCAGCAGCTTAACTAGCATGAACACCGGGGAGCTGTTTTTT. Translated: CASSLTSMNTGELFF.

The rearrangement joins TRBV5-4 to TRBJ2-7, with D perhaps matching TRBD1 (6 bases). Germline V gene sequence: CDR1 SGHNT, CDR2 YYREEE (reference sequence). This CDR3 is built from 15 residues. V lost 0 bases to trimming and J lost 6 bases, with 16 bases between them. The CDR3 loop is CASSLGQGTLAEQYF. CDR3 DNA: TGTGCCAGCAGCTTGGGGCAGGGGACACTTGCCGAGCAGTACTTC.

The chain has TRBV27 and TRBJ1-5; D ambiguous. This CDR3 region has 13 residues. V was trimmed by 6 bases and J by 1 base, leaving 7 bases between them. The germline V gene has CDR1 MNHEY and CDR2 SMNVEV (reference sequence). CDR3 amino acids: CASRRTSNQPQHF. CDR3 DNA: TGTGCCAGCAGGAGAACAAGCAATCAGCCCCAGCATTTT.